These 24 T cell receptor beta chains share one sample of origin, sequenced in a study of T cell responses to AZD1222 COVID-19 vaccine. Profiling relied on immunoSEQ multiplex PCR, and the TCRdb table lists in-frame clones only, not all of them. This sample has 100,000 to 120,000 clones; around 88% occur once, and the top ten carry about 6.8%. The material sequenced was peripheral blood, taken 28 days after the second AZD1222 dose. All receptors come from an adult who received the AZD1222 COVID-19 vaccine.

The CDR3 sequence is CATSDFGGRKTDTQYF. The CDR3 DNA follows: TGTGCCACCAGTGATTTCGGGGGGCGTAAAACAGATACGCAGTATTTT. The chain links TRBV24-1 to TRBJ2-3; perhaps TRBD2 as D (7 bases). The V end lost 1 base, the J end lost 3 bases, and 13 bases lay between the germline ends. CDR1 and CDR2 (germline): KGHDR, SFDVKD. This CDR3 is 16 amino acids long.

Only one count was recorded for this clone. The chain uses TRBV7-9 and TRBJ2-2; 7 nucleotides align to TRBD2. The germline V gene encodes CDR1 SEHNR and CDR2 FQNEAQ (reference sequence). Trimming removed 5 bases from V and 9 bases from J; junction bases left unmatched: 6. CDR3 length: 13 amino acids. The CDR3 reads CASSRGEGWELFF. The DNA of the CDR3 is TGTGCCAGCAGCCGCGGGGAGGGCTGGGAGCTGTTTTTT.

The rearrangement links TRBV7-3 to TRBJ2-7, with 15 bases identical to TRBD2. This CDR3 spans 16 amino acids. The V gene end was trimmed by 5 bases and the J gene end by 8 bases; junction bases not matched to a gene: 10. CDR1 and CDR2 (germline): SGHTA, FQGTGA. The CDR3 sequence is CASSPQPGLAGGKQYF. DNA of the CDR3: TGTGCCAGCAGCCCTCAACCGGGACTAGCGGGGGGCAAGCAGTACTTC. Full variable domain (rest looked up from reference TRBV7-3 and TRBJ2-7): GAGVSQTPSNKVTEKGKYVELRCDPISGHTALYWYRQSLGQGPEFLIYFQGTGAADDSGLPNDRFFAVRPEGSVSTLKIQRTERGDSAVYLCASSPQPGLAGGKQYFGPGTRLTVT.

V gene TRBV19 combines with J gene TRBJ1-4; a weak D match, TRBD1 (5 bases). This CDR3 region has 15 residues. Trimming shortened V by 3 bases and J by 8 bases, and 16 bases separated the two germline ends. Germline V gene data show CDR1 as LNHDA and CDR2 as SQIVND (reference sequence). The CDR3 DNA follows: TGTGCCAGTAGTATCGTCCCCAGGGTTGAAGAAAAACTGTTTTTT. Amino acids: CASSIVPRVEEKLFF.

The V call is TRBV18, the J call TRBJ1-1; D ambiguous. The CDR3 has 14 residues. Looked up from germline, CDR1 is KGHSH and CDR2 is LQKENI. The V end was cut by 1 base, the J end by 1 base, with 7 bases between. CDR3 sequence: CASSPQTANTEAFF. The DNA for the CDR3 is TGTGCCAGCTCACCACAAACAGCGAACACTGAAGCTTTCTTT. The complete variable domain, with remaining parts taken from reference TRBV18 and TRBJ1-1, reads NAGVMQNPRHLVRRRGQEARLRCSPMKGHSHVYWYRQLPEEGLKFMVYLQKENIIDESGMPKERFSAEFPKEGPSILRIQQVVRGDSAAYFCASSPQTANTEAFFGQGTRLTVV.

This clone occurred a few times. This CDR3 reads CASSNGQVSGYTF. In nucleotides, the CDR3 is TGTGCCAGCAGTAACGGACAGGTCTCTGGCTACACCTTC. This rearrangement joins TRBV28 to TRBJ1-2; 7 bases align to TRBD1. The length of the CDR3 is 13 residues. Trimming at V came to 5 bases and at J to 7 bases, leaving 7 bases not matched to a gene. Germline values: CDR1 MDHEN, CDR2 SYDVKM.

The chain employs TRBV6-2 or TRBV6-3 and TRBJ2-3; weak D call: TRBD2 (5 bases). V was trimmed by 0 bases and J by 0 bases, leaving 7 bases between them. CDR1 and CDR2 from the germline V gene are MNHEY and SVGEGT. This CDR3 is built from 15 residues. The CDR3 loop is CASSYSRTSTDTQYF. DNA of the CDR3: TGTGCCAGCAGTTACTCCCGGACTAGCACAGATACGCAGTATTTT.

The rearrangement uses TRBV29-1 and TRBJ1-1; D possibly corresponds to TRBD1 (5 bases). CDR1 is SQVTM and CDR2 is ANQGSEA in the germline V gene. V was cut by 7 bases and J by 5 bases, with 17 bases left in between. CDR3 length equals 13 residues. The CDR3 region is CSAAGAGRTEAFF. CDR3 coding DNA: TGCAGCGCCGCCGGGGCCGGTCGAACTGAAGCTTTCTTT.

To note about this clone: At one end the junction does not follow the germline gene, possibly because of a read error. In DNA, the CDR3 is TGCGCCAGCAGCTTGCCCGGACAGGGGGTAACTGAAGTTTTCTTT. Its translation is CASSLPGQGVTEVFF. The chain employs TRBV5-1 and TRBJ1-1, with 10 bases aligning to TRBD1. Per germline, CDR1 SGHRS and CDR2 YFSETQ. This CDR3 comprises 15 residues.

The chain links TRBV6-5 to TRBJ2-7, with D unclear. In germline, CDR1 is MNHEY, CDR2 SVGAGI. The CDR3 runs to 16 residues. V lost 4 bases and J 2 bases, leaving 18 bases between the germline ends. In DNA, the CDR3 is TGTGCCAGCAGTTCCGCCAAGAGGACCAGAACCTACGAGCAGTACTTC. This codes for CASSSAKRTRTYEQYF.

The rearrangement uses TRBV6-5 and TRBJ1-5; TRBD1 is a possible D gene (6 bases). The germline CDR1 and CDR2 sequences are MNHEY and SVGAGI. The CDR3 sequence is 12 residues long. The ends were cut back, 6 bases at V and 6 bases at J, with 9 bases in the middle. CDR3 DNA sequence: TGTGCCAGCAGCATACAGGGTCAGCCCCAGCATTTT. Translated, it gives CASSIQGQPQHF.

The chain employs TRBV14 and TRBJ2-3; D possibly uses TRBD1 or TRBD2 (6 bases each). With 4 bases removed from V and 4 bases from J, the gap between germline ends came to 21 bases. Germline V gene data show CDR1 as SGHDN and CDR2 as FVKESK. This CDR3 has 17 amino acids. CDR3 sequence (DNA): TGTGCCAGCAGCCGGAGGGGACAAAGTTTTGCAGCAGATACGCAGTATTTT. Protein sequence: CASSRRGQSFAADTQYF.

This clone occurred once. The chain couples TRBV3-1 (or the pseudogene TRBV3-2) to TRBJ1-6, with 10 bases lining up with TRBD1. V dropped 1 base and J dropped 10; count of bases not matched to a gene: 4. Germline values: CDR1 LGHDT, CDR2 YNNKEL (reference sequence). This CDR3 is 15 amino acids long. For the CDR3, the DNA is TGTGCCAGCAGCCAAGGTGACAGGGGGCGATCACCCCTCCACTTT. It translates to CASSQGDRGRSPLHF.

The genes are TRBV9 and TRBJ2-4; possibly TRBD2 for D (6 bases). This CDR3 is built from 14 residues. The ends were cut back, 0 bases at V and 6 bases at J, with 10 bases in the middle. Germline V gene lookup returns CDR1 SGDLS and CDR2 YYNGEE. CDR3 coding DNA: TGTGCCAGCAGCGTAGGACTCGGGGGAAACATTCAGTACTTC. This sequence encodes CASSVGLGGNIQYF. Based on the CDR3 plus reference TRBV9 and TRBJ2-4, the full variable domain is DSGVTQTPKHLITATGQRVTLRCSPRSGDLSVYWYQQSLDQGLQFLIQYYNGEERAKGNILERFSAQQFPDLHSELNLSSLELGDSALYFCASSVGLGGNIQYFGAGTRLSVL.

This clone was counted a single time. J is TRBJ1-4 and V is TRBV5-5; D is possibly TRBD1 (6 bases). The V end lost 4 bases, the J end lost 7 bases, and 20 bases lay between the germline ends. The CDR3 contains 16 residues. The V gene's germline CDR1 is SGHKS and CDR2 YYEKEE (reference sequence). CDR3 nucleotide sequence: TGTGCCAGCAGCCGCGGCGACGGGGGCGTACTTGAAAAACTGTTTTTT. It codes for CASSRGDGGVLEKLFF.

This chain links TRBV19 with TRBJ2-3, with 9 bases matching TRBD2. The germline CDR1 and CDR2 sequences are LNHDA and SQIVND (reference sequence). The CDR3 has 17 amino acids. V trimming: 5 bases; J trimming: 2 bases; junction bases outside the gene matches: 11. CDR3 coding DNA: TGTGCCAGTAGTTTCCCCTCTAGCGGGGAGACCACAGATACGCAGTATTTT. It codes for CASSFPSSGETTDTQYF.

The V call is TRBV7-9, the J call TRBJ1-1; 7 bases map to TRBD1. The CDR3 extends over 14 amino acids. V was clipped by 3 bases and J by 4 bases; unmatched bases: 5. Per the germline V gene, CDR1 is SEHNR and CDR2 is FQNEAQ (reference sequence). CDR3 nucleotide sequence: TGTGCCAGCAGCTTCACAGGGGAGGCCACTGAAGCTTTCTTT. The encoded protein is CASSFTGEATEAFF. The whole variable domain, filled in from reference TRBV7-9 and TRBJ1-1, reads DTGVSQNPRHKITKRGQNVTFRCDPISEHNRLYWYRQTLGQGPEFLTYFQNEAQLEKSRLLSDRFSAERPKGSFSTLEIQRTEQGDSAMYLCASSFTGEATEAFFGQGTRLTVV.

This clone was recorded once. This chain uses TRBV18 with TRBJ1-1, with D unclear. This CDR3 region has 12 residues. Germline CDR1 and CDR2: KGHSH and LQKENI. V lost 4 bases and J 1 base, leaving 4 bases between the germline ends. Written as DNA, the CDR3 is TGTGCCAGCTCACAGGGGAACACTGAAGCTTTCTTT. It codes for CASSQGNTEAFF.

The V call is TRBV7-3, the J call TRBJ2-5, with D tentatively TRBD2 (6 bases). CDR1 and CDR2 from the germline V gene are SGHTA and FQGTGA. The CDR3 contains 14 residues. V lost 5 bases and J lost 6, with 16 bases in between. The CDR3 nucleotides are TGTGCCAGCAGCCCGGAAGCGGGTGGAAAGACCCAGTACTTC. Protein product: CASSPEAGGKTQYF.

The chain's CDR3 is CATSRDLADDGYTF. In nucleotides, the CDR3 is TGTGCCACCAGCAGAGATTTGGCAGACGATGGCTACACCTTC. The rearrangement joins TRBV15 to TRBJ1-2; D remains ambiguous. CDR3 length: 14 amino acids. V lost 0 bases, J lost 6 bases, and 11 bases lay in between. Germline CDR1 LNHNV, CDR2 YYDKDF (reference sequence).

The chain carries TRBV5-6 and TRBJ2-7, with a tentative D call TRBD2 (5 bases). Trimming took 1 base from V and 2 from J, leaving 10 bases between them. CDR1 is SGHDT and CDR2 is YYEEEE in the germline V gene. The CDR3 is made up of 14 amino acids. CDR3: CASSLMTGTYEQYF. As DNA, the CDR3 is TGTGCCAGCAGCTTGATGACCGGGACCTACGAGCAGTACTTC.

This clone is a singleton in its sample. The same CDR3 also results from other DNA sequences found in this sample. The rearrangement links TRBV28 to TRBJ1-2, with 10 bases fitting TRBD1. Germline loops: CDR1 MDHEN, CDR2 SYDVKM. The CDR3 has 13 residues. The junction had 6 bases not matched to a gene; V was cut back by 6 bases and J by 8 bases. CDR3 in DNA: TGTGCCAGCAGCCTGGGACAGGGGCGAGGCTACACCTTC. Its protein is CASSLGQGRGYTF.

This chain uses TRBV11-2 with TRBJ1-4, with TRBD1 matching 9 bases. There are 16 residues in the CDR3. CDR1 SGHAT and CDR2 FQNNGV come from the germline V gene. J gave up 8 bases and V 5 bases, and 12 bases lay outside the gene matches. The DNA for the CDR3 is TGTGCCAGCAGCCCCCTGGGGGACAGGGACGTCGAAAAACTGTTTTTT. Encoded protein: CASSPLGDRDVEKLFF.

CDR3 nucleotide sequence: TGTGCCAGCAGCCAATCTCTTCTAAGCGCTGAAGCTTTCTTT. It yields the protein CASSQSLLSAEAFF. This chain links TRBV7-2 with TRBJ1-1; D remains ambiguous. Germline CDR1 SGHTA, CDR2 FQGNSA. The CDR3 totals 14 residues. Trimming left V 5 bases short and J 6 bases short, with 16 bases between. Together with reference TRBV7-2 and TRBJ1-1, the CDR3 gives the full variable domain: GAGVSQSPSNKVTEKGKDVELRCDPISGHTALYWYRQSLGQGLEFLIYFQGNSAPDKSGLPSDRFSAERTGGSVSTLTIQRTQQEDSAVYLCASSQSLLSAEAFFGQGTRLTVV.